The rows below give T cell receptor beta chains drawn from one sample of a study of blood T cells in healthy people across ages. TCRdb recomputed calls from the 5' RACE reads with MiXCR, one row per CDR3 protein. The repertoire holds nearly 800,000 distinct CDR3 sequences, with 56% as singletons. The sequenced material came from blood. The receptors come from a man aged 40-49 years in good health. Both conserved end residues are trimmed from each CDR3.

V gene: TRBV12-3/TRBV12-4
CDR3 protein: ASSPDSYGYT

V gene: TRBV3-1
CDR3 protein: ASQGVGAGEAF

V gene: TRBV12-3/TRBV12-4
CDR3 protein: ASSLTSGHRSGANVLT

V gene: TRBV20-1
CDR3 protein: SALMAGRAYNEQF

V gene: TRBV4-1
CDR3 protein: ASSQKTDSSYEQY

V gene: TRBV19
CDR3 protein: ASSSGILSYEQY

V gene: TRBV20-1
CDR3 protein: SAQRDWVDETQY

V gene: TRBV12-3/TRBV12-4
CDR3 protein: ASSLRDPNSPLH

V gene: TRBV6-2/TRBV6-3
CDR3 protein: ASSRRDDGDQY

V gene: TRBV28
CDR3 protein: ASSERLAGGDEQY

V gene: TRBV5-5
CDR3 protein: ASSLGQGAFGANVLT